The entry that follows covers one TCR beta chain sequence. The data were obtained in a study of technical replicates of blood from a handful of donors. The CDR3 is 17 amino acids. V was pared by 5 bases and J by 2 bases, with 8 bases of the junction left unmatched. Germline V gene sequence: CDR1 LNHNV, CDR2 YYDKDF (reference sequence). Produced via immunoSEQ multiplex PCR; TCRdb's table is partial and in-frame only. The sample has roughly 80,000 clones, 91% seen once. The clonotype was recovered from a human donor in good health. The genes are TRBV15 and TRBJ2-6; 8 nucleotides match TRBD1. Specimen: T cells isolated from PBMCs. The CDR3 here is CATSPQYRGAGANVLTF. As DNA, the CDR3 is TGTGCCACCAGCCCCCAATACAGGGGGGCTGGGGCCAACGTCCTGACTTTC.